These 9 T cell receptor beta chains share one sample of origin, sequenced in a study of cytomegalovirus exposure and HLA in healthy donors. Vbeta (60) and Jbeta (13) primers were used in the PCR. Produced via immunoSEQ multiplex PCR; TCRdb's table is partial and in-frame only. The table shows 100,000 to 150,000 clones, with approximately 72% occurring only once. Sample: PBMCs. These receptors all come from a woman in her 50s in good health and CMV-seropositive.

V is TRBV11-3 and J is TRBJ2-1, with 14 bases lining up with TRBD2. Germline lookup yields CDR1 SGHNT and CDR2 YENEEA. The CDR3 contains 15 residues. With 0 bases clipped from V and 10 bases from J, the junction kept 2 bases outside the gene matches. DNA of the CDR3: TGTGCCAGCAGCTTAGAGGGGACTAGCGGGGGAGAGCAGTTCTTC. Protein product: CASSLEGTSGGEQFF.

V and J are TRBV6-5 and TRBJ1-5, with 10 bases that match TRBD1. Trimming removed 4 bases from V and 2 bases from J; junction bases left unmatched: 2. Germline V gene data show CDR1 as MNHEY and CDR2 as SVGAGI. This CDR3 region has 15 residues. The CDR3 loop is CASSSGTGGNQPQHF. Written as DNA, the CDR3 is TGTGCCAGCAGTTCGGGGACAGGGGGCAATCAGCCCCAGCATTTT.

The chain links TRBV5-4 to TRBJ2-3; D is possibly TRBD2 (6 bases). V lost 3 bases and J lost 5, with 13 bases in between. The CDR3 loop spans 14 amino acids. The V gene's germline CDR1 is SGHNT and CDR2 YYREEE (reference sequence). The chain's CDR3 is CASSSTVSGDTQYF. The CDR3, as DNA: TGTGCCAGCAGCTCCACCGTTAGCGGAGATACGCAGTATTTT.

This clone was counted once. This rearrangement joins TRBV18 to TRBJ2-7; 7 nucleotides line up with TRBD2. CDR1 and CDR2 from the germline V gene are KGHSH and LQKENI. The trim removed 3 bases at V and 0 bases at J, leaving 5 bases unmatched. CDR3 size: 15 residues. The CDR3 coding sequence is TGTGCCAGCTCACCGATCAGCGGGGCCTCCTACGAGCAGTACTTC. Its protein is CASSPISGASYEQYF. The full variable domain, in which reference TRBV18 and TRBJ2-7 provide the parts outside the CDR3, is NAGVMQNPRHLVRRRGQEARLRCSPMKGHSHVYWYRQLPEEGLKFMVYLQKENIIDESGMPKERFSAEFPKEGPSILRIQQVVRGDSAAYFCASSPISGASYEQYFGPGTRLTVT.

The rearrangement uses TRBV7-2 and TRBJ2-5; TRBD2 might be the D (7 bases). There are 15 residues in the CDR3. CDR1 and CDR2 from the germline V gene are SGHTA and FQGNSA. Trimming took 2 bases from V and 5 from J, leaving 15 bases between them. CDR3 sequence reads: CASSLPGGRGETQYF. DNA of the CDR3: TGTGCCAGCAGCTTACCGGGGGGCCGGGGGGAGACCCAGTACTTC. The whole variable domain, remainder taken from reference TRBV7-2 and TRBJ2-5, is GAGVSQSPSNKVTEKGKDVELRCDPISGHTALYWYRQSLGQGLEFLIYFQGNSAPDKSGLPSDRFSAERTGGSVSTLTIQRTQQEDSAVYLCASSLPGGRGETQYFGPGTRLLVL.

V and J are TRBV5-5 and TRBJ1-1; D is perhaps TRBD1 (6 bases). Trimming shortened V by 4 bases and J by 6 bases, and 13 bases separated the two germline ends. Germline V gene data show CDR1 as SGHKS and CDR2 as YYEKEE (reference sequence). The CDR3 runs 13 residues. CDR3 coding DNA: TGTGCCAGCAGCGGTACAGGGAGGGCTGAAGCTTTCTTT. The encoded protein is CASSGTGRAEAFF.

This clone was seen more than once but under ten times. The CDR3 DNA sequence: TGCGCCAGCAGCTGGACAGGGGGCAATCTTGAAGCTTTCTTT. Its protein product is CASSWTGGNLEAFF. The chain combines TRBV5-1 with TRBJ1-1; 11 bases line up with TRBD1. Germline trimming cut 3 bases from V and 7 bases from J; bases unmatched to any gene: 5. Germline loops: CDR1 SGHRS, CDR2 YFSETQ. CDR3 size: 14 residues.

This chain links TRBV6-4 with TRBJ1-2; a possible D gene is TRBD1 (5 bases). The CDR3 covers 14 residues. The V gene lost 6 bases and the J gene lost 3 bases, with 14 bases spanning the gap. Germline values: CDR1 MRHNA, CDR2 SNTAGT. CDR3 loop: CASRPGGGDYGYTF. CDR3 DNA: TGTGCCAGCAGACCCGGGGGAGGGGACTATGGCTACACCTTC.

The V and J genes are TRBV4-2 and TRBJ2-3; TRBD1 matches at 8 bases. The CDR3 runs to 15 residues. The junction had 3 bases not matched to a gene; V was cut back by 0 bases and J by 4 bases. CDR1 and CDR2 from the germline V gene are LGHNA and YNFKEQ. The CDR3 DNA sequence: TGTGCCAGCAGCCAAGAAGGACAGGGCGCAGATACGCAGTATTTT. Protein product: CASSQEGQGADTQYF.